This record concerns one TCR beta chain sequence. RNA transcripts served as the template for amplifying TCR beta CDR3 regions. The HTBI set primed first-round TCR CDR3 RT-PCR. TCRdb re-derived calls from the multiplex PCR reads in MiXCR, one entry per CDR3 protein. Of 400,000 to 450,000 distinct CDR3 sequences in the sample, around 15% are singletons; the top ten hold 13%. CDR3 length: 15 residues. V lost 6 bases and J 5 bases, leaving 19 bases between the germline ends. Germline V CDR1 and CDR2: LGHNA, YNFKEQ. The data derive from a study of T cells in Graves' hyperthyroidism and ophthalmopathy. The specimen was blood. The clonotype comes from a man aged 18 to 35 with Graves' ophthalmopathy. The chain combines TRBV4-2 with TRBJ1-1; possible D gene TRBD1, 6 bases. The CDR3 spells CASRKTGPGLTEAFF. The CDR3 DNA is TGTGCCAGCAGAAAAACAGGGCCCGGACTAACTGAAGCTTTCTTT.